This T cell receptor beta chain was documented in a study of OX40 agonist ivuxolimab in advanced cancers. Study as a whole: Patients were treated with ivuxolimab, an agonistic anti-OX40 (CD134) antibody. Hepatocellular carcinoma, melanoma, renal cell or head and neck cancer occurred in dose-escalation patients.

Trimming removed 7 bases from V and 5 bases from J; junction bases left unmatched: 8. There are 15 residues in the CDR3. Germline V gene lookup returns CDR1 MNHEY and CDR2 SMNVEV (reference sequence). Sequencing used immunoSEQ multiplex PCR; TCRdb keeps in-frame clones, though not all of them. The data show some 39,000 clones, with more than 70% seen just once and 3.5% to 4% held by the top ten. The sequenced sample was CD4+ or CD8+ T cells sorted from blood, obtained in a trial of the OX40 agonist ivuxolimab. This chain connects TRBV27 to TRBJ2-2; 9 nucleotides line up with TRBD2. This receptor was obtained from an adult with an advanced solid tumor such as melanoma, head and neck, liver or kidney cancer. The CDR3 protein is CASTNRLAETGELFF. Written as DNA, the CDR3 is TGTGCCAGCACAAACCGACTAGCGGAAACCGGGGAGCTGTTTTTT.